The sequence of this T cell receptor beta chain was determined in a study of T cells in Graves' hyperthyroidism and ophthalmopathy. Each ophthalmopathy patient scored at least 3 on the Clinical Activity Score and at least 4 on NOSPECS grade, with duration under 3 months. Orbital computed tomography and thyroid ultrasound, together with serum TRAb and thyroxine and clinical symptoms, were used for diagnoses. The PBMCs studied were ones that came from roughly 9.4 ml fresh peripheral blood. Template material for amplifying TCR beta CDR3 regions consisted of RNA transcripts. A set of HTBI primers served as the primers for a first-round RT-PCR of the TCR CDR3. TCRdb recomputed calls from the multiplex PCR reads with MiXCR, one row per CDR3 protein. The sample comprises about 480,000 distinct CDR3 sequences, about 22% of which are singletons, and less than 65% rests with the top ten. The CDR3 length is 15 residues. The V gene's germline CDR1 is LGHNT and CDR2 FRNRAP. Deletions cut 4 bases from V and 0 bases from J, with 13 bases between.

The clonotype originates from a woman aged 70-85 years with Graves' ophthalmopathy. Sequencing input: blood. This chain joins TRBV12-5 and TRBJ2-7; no clear D. CDR3 sequence: CASGSSGPDSYEQYF. DNA for the CDR3: TGTGCTAGTGGTTCCTCCGGGCCCGACTCCTACGAGCAGTACTTC.